One and the same sample provided the 25 T cell receptor beta chains below, sequenced in a study of blood T cell repertoires in COVID-19. Repertoires were generated with immunoSEQ multiplex PCR, while TCRdb's copy carries only in-frame clones and drops some. This table holds about 370,000 clones, more than 80% found once. What was sequenced was peripheral blood. The receptors were sampled from a woman aged 25 to 39 with COVID-19, enrolled during active disease.

CDR3 protein: CASSLGQALGPQHF. The CDR3 DNA is TGTGCCAGCTCACTCGGACAGGCTCTCGGGCCCCAGCATTTT. The chain couples TRBV18 to TRBJ1-5, with 7 positions matching TRBD1. Unmatched junction bases numbered 9, after V lost 4 bases and J lost 9 bases. The germline V gene has CDR1 KGHSH and CDR2 LQKENI. The CDR3 has 14 amino acids.

This chain links TRBV2 with TRBJ1-4; maybe TRBD1 (5 bases). The germline V gene has CDR1 SNHLY and CDR2 FYNNEI. The CDR3 has 13 residues. Trimming took off 9 bases at V and 5 bases at J, with 13 bases between the two ends. CDR3 sequence: CASRGRINEKLFF. The DNA for the CDR3 is TGTGCCAGTAGGGGCAGAATCAATGAAAAACTGTTTTTT.

This chain links TRBV28 with TRBJ1-5; the D gene is possibly TRBD1 (6 bases). Trimming cost V 2 bases and J 2 bases, with 10 bases left between them. Germline lookup yields CDR1 MDHEN and CDR2 SYDVKM. This CDR3 region has 15 residues. The CDR3 loop reads CASSLGQGRNQPQHF. The CDR3 DNA sequence: TGTGCCAGCAGTTTAGGGCAGGGGCGCAATCAGCCCCAGCATTTT.

V usage is TRBV30 and J usage is TRBJ1-4; D call uncertain. Germline V gene sequence: CDR1 GTSNPN, CDR2 SVGIG (reference sequence). Trimming left V 1 base short and J 5 bases short, with 5 bases between. CDR3 size: 12 residues. The CDR3 nucleotides read TGTGCCTGGAGTGGGCCGAATGAAAAACTGTTTTTT. Translated, it gives CAWSGPNEKLFF.

As for this clone: Other DNA variants within this sample encode the same CDR3. This chain links TRBV24-1 with TRBJ1-2, with 7 bases matching TRBD1. V shed 0 bases and J 3 bases; nucleotides not matched to a gene: 0. The CDR3 extends over 14 amino acids. Germline V CDR1 and CDR2: KGHDR, SFDVKD. CDR3 sequence reads: CATSDLDRDYGYTF. CDR3 sequence (DNA): TGTGCCACCAGTGATTTGGACAGGGACTATGGCTACACCTTC.

V usage is TRBV4-1 and J usage is TRBJ1-4, with TRBD1 identical over 11 bases. Germline CDR1 reads MGHRA; CDR2 reads YSYEKL. The CDR3 is made up of 15 amino acids. J was trimmed by 16 bases and V by 1 base; bases with no gene match: 11. CDR3 coding DNA: TGCGCCAGCAGCCAAGGGACAGGGGGCGTGGGGAAAGGGTTTTTT. Translating it yields CASSQGTGGVGKGFF.

The chain is built from TRBV5-6 and TRBJ1-2; D not resolved. From germline, CDR1 is SGHDT and CDR2 YYEEEE. This CDR3 spans 14 amino acids. The V end lost 4 bases, the J end lost 0 bases, and 10 bases lay between the germline ends. The CDR3 spells CASSPPYANYGYTF. DNA of the CDR3: TGTGCCAGCAGCCCTCCCTATGCTAACTATGGCTACACCTTC.

The rearrangement uses TRBV6-2 or TRBV6-3 and TRBJ2-1, with TRBD2 as a possible D gene (6 bases). The germline V gene encodes CDR1 MNHEY and CDR2 SVGEGT. V dropped 2 bases and J dropped 7 bases, with 18 bases sitting between them. CDR3 length equals 16 residues. The CDR3 bases are TGTGCCAGCAGTTACCCGAGCGGGCGGGATGAGAATGAGCAGTTCTTC. It is translated as CASSYPSGRDENEQFF.

The gene calls are TRBV2 and TRBJ2-5; D may be TRBD1 (5 bases). The CDR3 contains 13 residues. Trimming took off 4 bases at V and 7 bases at J, with 13 bases between the two ends. Germline V lookup: CDR1 SNHLY, CDR2 FYNNEI. CDR3 DNA sequence: TGTGCCAGCAGTGCAAGGCAGGGTGGGACCCAGTACTTC. This translates into CASSARQGGTQYF.

This chain connects TRBV4-3 to TRBJ2-5; D is ambiguous. This CDR3 is 13 amino acids long. The V gene lost 2 bases and the J gene lost 2 bases, with 6 bases spanning the gap. Germline V gene lookup returns CDR1 LGHNA and CDR2 YSLEER. The CDR3 nucleotides are TGCGCCAGCAGCCAACTCCCGCAAGAGACCCAGTACTTC. It is translated as CASSQLPQETQYF.

The chain is built from TRBV4-1 and TRBJ1-1; maybe TRBD1 (6 bases). The length of the CDR3 is 13 residues. Germline loops: CDR1 MGHRA, CDR2 YSYEKL. With 3 bases removed from V and 3 bases from J, the gap between germline ends came to 8 bases. The CDR3 nucleotides read TGCGCCAGCAGCCAGGGGGCTGACACTGAAGCTTTCTTT. Translating gives CASSQGADTEAFF.

The V call is TRBV4-3, the J call TRBJ1-2; D might be TRBD1 (6 bases). Germline V gives CDR1 LGHNA, CDR2 YSLEER. V lost 0 bases to trimming and J lost 4 bases, with 12 bases between them. This CDR3 region has 15 residues. CDR3 in amino acids: CASSQEPRGSYGYTF. The CDR3 DNA reads TGCGCCAGCAGCCAAGAACCCAGGGGTTCCTATGGCTACACCTTC.

This chain uses TRBV5-4 with TRBJ2-6; D perhaps matches TRBD2 (7 bases). Germline V CDR1 and CDR2: SGHNT, YYREEE (reference sequence). Trimming took 10 bases from V and 4 from J, leaving 21 bases between them. This CDR3 has 16 residues. The CDR3 coding sequence is TGTGCCGGCTCCTGGGGGGGCGACCAGGGGGCCAACGTCCTGACTTTC. Translation gives CAGSWGGDQGANVLTF.

V usage is TRBV12-3 or TRBV12-4 and J usage is TRBJ2-7; D gene ambiguous. CDR3 length: 12 residues. Trimming removed 3 bases at V and 5 bases at J, with 8 bases between. The CDR3 here is CASSLSPDEQYF. CDR3 sequence (DNA): TGTGCCAGCAGTTTGTCGCCGGACGAGCAGTACTTC.

In this sample, this clone turned up once. The V gene is TRBV5-1, the J gene TRBJ1-2, with D possibly being TRBD1 (6 bases). The germline V gene encodes CDR1 SGHRS and CDR2 YFSETQ. V gave up 0 bases and J gave up 3 bases, with 15 bases separating them. CDR3 length equals 16 residues. In DNA form, the CDR3 reads TGCGCCAGCAGCTTGGCAGTCAGGGGCAAGGACTATGGCTACACCTTC. Amino acids: CASSLAVRGKDYGYTF. Full variable domain (outside the CDR3, taken from reference TRBV5-1 and TRBJ1-2): KAGVTQTPRYLIKTRGQQVTLSCSPISGHRSVSWYQQTPGQGLQFLFEYFSETQRNKGNFPGRFSGRQFSNSRSEMNVSTLELGDSALYLCASSLAVRGKDYGYTFGSGTRLTVV.

The chain uses TRBV28 and TRBJ1-1, with 10 bases fitting TRBD1. Germline values: CDR1 MDHEN, CDR2 SYDVKM. The J segment lost 0 bases and the V segment lost 5 bases, leaving 9 bases of the junction unmatched. This CDR3 has 17 amino acids. In DNA form, the CDR3 reads TGTGCCAGCAGTAAACGACAGGGGGCCATCATGAACACTGAAGCTTTCTTT. As protein: CASSKRQGAIMNTEAFF.

The chain couples TRBV7-8 to TRBJ2-1; 11 bases match TRBD2. V trimming: 3 bases; J trimming: 5 bases; junction bases outside the gene matches: 6. The CDR3 spans 16 residues. In germline, CDR1 is SGHVS, CDR2 FQNEAQ. The CDR3 sequence is CASSFPLSGRDNEQFF. The CDR3 DNA reads as TGTGCCAGCAGCTTCCCTCTTAGCGGGAGGGACAATGAGCAGTTCTTC.

The chain recombines TRBV15 with TRBJ1-4; D ambiguous. CDR3 size: 15 residues. Per the germline V gene, CDR1 is LNHNV and CDR2 is YYDKDF (reference sequence). V dropped 1 base and J dropped 6 bases, with 12 bases sitting between them. The CDR3: CATSRAAGVDEKLFF. The DNA of the CDR3 is TGTGCCACCAGCAGAGCCGCCGGTGTGGATGAAAAACTGTTTTTT. Full variable domain (missing parts from reference TRBV15 and TRBJ1-4): DAMVIQNPRYQVTQFGKPVTLSCSQTLNHNVMYWYQQKSSQAPKLLFHYYDKDFNNEADTPDNFQSRRPNTSFCFLDIRSPGLGDTAMYLCATSRAAGVDEKLFFGSGTQLSVL.

The V and J genes are TRBV6-2 or TRBV6-3 and TRBJ1-2; 9 bases align to TRBD1. There are 14 residues in the CDR3. Germline V CDR1 and CDR2: MNHEY, SVGEGT. J lost 5 bases, V lost 5 bases, and 6 bases had no gene match. Here the CDR3 DNA reads TGTGCCAGCAGTCCACAGGGGGCGTTTTATGGCTACACCTTC. Its protein is CASSPQGAFYGYTF.

Comment on this clone: Mismatch with germline at one junction end may stem from a read error. The V call is TRBV28, the J call TRBJ2-7; TRBD2 aligns across 8 bases. The germline gives CDR1 MDHEN, CDR2 SYDVKM. There are 14 residues in the CDR3. The CDR3 region is CATSLRGGAYEQYF. The CDR3 region has the DNA TGTGCCACCAGTTTACGGGGGGGGGCCTACGAGCAGTACTTC.

The V call is TRBV5-1, the J call TRBJ1-1; 9 positions agree with TRBD1. The J segment lost 5 bases and the V segment lost 5 bases, leaving 4 bases of the junction unmatched. The germline V gene encodes CDR1 SGHRS and CDR2 YFSETQ. CDR3 size: 13 residues. CDR3 DNA sequence: TGCGCCAGCAGTTACGGACAGGGGACTGAAGCTTTCTTT. Encoded protein: CASSYGQGTEAFF.

The CDR3 region has the DNA TGTGCCAGCAGTTCAGGACAGGCGGGGTCCCTCCACTTT. It encodes CASSSGQAGSLHF. The chain employs TRBV6-5 and TRBJ1-6; 7 bases map to TRBD1. Germline lookup yields CDR1 MNHEY and CDR2 SVGAGI. The CDR3 runs to 13 residues. Losses at the gene ends were 4 bases for V and 14 bases for J; bases not matched to a gene: 8.

The gene calls are TRBV5-1 and TRBJ2-1; 11 nucleotides match TRBD1. CDR1 is SGHRS, CDR2 YFSETQ, per germline. CDR3 length: 16 residues. Trimming took 5 bases from V and 5 from J; bases not matched to a gene: 9. CDR3 residues: CASRHNPGQGDNEQFF. For the CDR3, the DNA is TGCGCCAGCAGGCACAATCCGGGACAGGGGGACAATGAGCAGTTCTTC.

The CDR3 DNA reads TGTGCCAGCAGAAAACAGGGGGCAGAGACCCAGTACTTC. Protein sequence: CASRKQGAETQYF. This chain uses TRBV6-5 with TRBJ2-5; 9 bases match TRBD1. With 6 bases clipped from V and 4 bases from J, the junction kept 3 bases outside the gene matches. The CDR3 runs 13 residues. From germline, CDR1 is MNHEY and CDR2 SVGAGI.

This clone was seen once. This rearrangement joins TRBV4-2 to TRBJ2-1, with D perhaps TRBD1 (5 bases). V dropped 0 bases and J dropped 6 bases, with 12 bases sitting between them. CDR1 and CDR2 from the germline V gene are LGHNA and YNFKEQ. This CDR3 spans 15 amino acids. CDR3 nucleotides: TGTGCCAGCAGCCAAGAAAGGGGTTTGGCCAATGAGCAGTTCTTC. This translates into CASSQERGLANEQFF.